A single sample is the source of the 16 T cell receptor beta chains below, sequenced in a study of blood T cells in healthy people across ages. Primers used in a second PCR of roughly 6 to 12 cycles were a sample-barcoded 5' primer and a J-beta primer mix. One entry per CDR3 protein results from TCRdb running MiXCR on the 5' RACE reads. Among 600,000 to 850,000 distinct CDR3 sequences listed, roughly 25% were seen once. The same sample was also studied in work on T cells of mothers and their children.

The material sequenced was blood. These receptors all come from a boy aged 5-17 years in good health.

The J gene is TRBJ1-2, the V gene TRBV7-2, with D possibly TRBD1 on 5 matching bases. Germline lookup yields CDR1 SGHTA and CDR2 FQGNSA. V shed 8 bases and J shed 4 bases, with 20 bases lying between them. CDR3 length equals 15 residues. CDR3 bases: TGTGCCAGCGCCGGGTATCTGGGGCTAGGCTATGGCTACACCTTC. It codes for CASAGYLGLGYGYTF.

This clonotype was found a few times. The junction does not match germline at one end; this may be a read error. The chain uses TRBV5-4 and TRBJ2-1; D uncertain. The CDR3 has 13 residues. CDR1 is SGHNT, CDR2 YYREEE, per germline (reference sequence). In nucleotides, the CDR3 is TGTGCCAGCAGCTTGGGCCCCTACAATGGGCAGTTCTTC. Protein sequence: CASSLGPYNGQFF.

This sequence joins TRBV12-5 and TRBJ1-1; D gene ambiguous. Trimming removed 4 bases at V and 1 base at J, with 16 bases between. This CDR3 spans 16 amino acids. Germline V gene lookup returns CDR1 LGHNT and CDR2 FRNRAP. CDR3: CASGYTDEGRNTEAFF. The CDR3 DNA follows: TGTGCTAGTGGTTACACCGACGAGGGTCGGAACACTGAAGCTTTCTTT.

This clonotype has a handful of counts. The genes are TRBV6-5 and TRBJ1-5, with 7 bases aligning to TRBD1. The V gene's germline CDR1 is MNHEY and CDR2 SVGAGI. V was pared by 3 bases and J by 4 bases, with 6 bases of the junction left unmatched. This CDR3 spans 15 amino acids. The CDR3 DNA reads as TGTGCCAGCAGTTATCGGGACAGAACTAATCAGCCCCAGCATTTT. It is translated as CASSYRDRTNQPQHF.

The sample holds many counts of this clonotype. CDR3: CSVGTTVKNIQYF. CDR3 nucleotide sequence: TGCAGCGTCGGGACTACTGTTAAGAACATTCAGTACTTC. The chain recombines TRBV29-1 with TRBJ2-4; 7 nucleotides align to TRBD2. Germline V gene data show CDR1 as SQVTM and CDR2 as ANQGSEA. CDR3 size: 13 residues. The V segment lost 6 bases and the J segment 7 bases; nucleotides outside the gene matches: 9.

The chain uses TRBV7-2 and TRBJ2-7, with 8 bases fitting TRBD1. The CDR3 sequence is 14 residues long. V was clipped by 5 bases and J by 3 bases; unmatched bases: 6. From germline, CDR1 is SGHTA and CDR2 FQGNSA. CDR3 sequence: CASSGQGQNYEQYF. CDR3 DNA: TGTGCCAGCAGCGGACAGGGACAGAACTACGAGCAGTACTTC.

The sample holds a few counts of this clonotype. This chain's CDR3 is CSVETTSGTYEQYF. CDR3 sequence (DNA): TGCAGCGTTGAAACGACGAGCGGGACCTACGAGCAGTACTTC. This chain uses TRBV29-1 with TRBJ2-7; 7 bases map to TRBD2. The germline CDR1 and CDR2 sequences are SQVTM and ANQGSEA. The CDR3 length is 14 residues. V was pared by 2 bases and J by 2 bases, with 6 bases of the junction left unmatched.

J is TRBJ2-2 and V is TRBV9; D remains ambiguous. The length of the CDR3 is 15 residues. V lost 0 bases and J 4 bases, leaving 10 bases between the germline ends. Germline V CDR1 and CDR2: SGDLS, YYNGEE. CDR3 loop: CASSVGVLSTGELFF. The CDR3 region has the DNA TGTGCCAGCAGCGTAGGCGTCCTTAGCACCGGGGAGCTGTTTTTT.

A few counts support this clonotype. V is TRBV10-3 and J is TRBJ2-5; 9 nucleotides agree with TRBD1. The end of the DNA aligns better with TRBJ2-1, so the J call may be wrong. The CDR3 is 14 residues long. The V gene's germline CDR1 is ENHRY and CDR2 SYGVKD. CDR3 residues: CAISETGQGNEQFF. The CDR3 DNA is TGTGCCATCAGTGAGACGGGACAGGGCAATGAGCAGTTCTTC.

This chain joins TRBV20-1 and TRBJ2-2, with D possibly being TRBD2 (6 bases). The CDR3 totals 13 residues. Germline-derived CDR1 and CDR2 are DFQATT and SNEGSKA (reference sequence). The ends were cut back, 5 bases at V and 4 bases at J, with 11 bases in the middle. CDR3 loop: CSAGVGGTGELFF. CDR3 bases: TGCAGTGCTGGCGTGGGGGGCACCGGGGAGCTGTTTTTT.

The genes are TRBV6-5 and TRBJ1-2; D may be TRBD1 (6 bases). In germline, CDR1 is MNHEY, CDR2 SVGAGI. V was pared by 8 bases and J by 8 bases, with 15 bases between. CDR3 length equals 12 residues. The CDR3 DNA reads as TGTGCCAGCGGGGGCGCAGGGAGCGGCTACACCTTC. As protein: CASGGAGSGYTF.

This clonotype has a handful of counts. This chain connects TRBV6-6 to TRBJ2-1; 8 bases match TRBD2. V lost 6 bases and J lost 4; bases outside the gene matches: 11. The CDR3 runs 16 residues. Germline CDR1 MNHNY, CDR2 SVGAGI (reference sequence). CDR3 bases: TGTGCCAGCAGCCCACTCACTAGCGGAGGATACAATGAGCAGTTCTTC. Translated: CASSPLTSGGYNEQFF.

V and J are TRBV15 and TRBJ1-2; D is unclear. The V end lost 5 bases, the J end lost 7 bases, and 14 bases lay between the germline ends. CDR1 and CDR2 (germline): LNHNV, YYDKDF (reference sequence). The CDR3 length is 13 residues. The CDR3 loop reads CATSAGQLGGYTF. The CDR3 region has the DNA TGTGCCACCAGCGCCGGCCAGCTTGGTGGCTACACCTTC.

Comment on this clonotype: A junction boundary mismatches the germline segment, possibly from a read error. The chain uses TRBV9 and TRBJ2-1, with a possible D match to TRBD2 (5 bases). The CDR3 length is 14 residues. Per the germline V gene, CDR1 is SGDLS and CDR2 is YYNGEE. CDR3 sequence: CAGSAAGLYNEQFF. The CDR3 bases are TGTGCCGGCAGCGCGGCCGGACTGTACAATGAGCAGTTCTTC. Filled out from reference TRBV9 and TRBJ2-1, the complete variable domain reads DSGVTQTPKHLITATGQRVTLRCSPRSGDLSVYWYQQSLDQGLQFLIQYYNGEERAKGNILERFSAQQFPDLHSELNLSSLELGDSALYFCAGSAAGLYNEQFFGPGTRLTVL.

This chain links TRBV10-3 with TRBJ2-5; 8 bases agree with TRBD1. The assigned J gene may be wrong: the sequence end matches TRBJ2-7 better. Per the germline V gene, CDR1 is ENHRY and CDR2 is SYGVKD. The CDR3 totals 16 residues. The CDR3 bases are TGTGCCATCAGTGGGGAGGACAGGGAAGGCTCCTACGAGCAGTACTTC. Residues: CAISGEDREGSYEQYF.

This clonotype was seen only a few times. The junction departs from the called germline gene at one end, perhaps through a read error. The chain's CDR3 is CACSLRGNTGELFF. The DNA of the CDR3 is TGTGCCTGCAGCTTACGGGGGAACACCGGGGAGCTGTTTTTT. J is TRBJ2-2 and V is TRBV7-9; perhaps TRBD2 as D (5 bases). CDR3 length: 14 amino acids. Germline V lookup: CDR1 SEHNR, CDR2 FQNEAQ (reference sequence).